A selection of T cell receptor beta chains follows, all from one sample in a study of Ad26.COV2.S vaccination and SARS-CoV-2 variants. Data came from immunoSEQ multiplex PCR; TCRdb stores just in-frame clones and leaves some out. Found here are around 500,000 clones, nearly 90% of them singletons; the top ten hold around 1.6%. The sequences come from peripheral blood, collected in a trial of Ad26.COV2.S vaccine versus placebo. The origin of the receptors is a person aged 18-65 years who received the Ad26.COV2.S COVID-19 vaccine or a placebo. Both conserved end residues are part of each CDR3. D genes are given only for firm matches. Some rows have no size entry. The others give once, few or many, or a class for an expanded clone.

CDR3aa | CDR3nt | d_gene | j_gene | v_gene | len | abundance
CASSDEAGLNTGELFF | TGTGCCAGCAGTGACGAAGCAGGACTGAACACCGGGGAGCTGTTTTTT | - | TRBJ2-2 | TRBV6-4 | 16 | -
CASSQPGLAGGVHEQFF | TGTGCCAGCAGCCAACCGGGACTAGCGGGAGGAGTTCATGAGCAGTTCTTC | TRBD2 | TRBJ2-1 | TRBV14 | 17 | once
CASSLTGGLGYTF | TGTGCCAGCAGCTTGACAGGGGGTTTGGGCTACACCTTC | TRBD1 | TRBJ1-2 | TRBV13 | 13 | -
CASSDSGNEQFF | TGTGCCAGCAGTGATAGCGGCAATGAGCAGTTCTTC | - | TRBJ2-1 | TRBV2 | 12 | -
CASSRAGVGNEQFF | TGTGCCAGCAGTAGAGCGGGGGTTGGAAATGAGCAGTTCTTC | TRBD2 | TRBJ2-1 | TRBV6-5 | 14 | -
CADRKAGGPRETQYF | TGTGCCGACCGAAAGGCGGGGGGTCCTCGAGAGACCCAGTACTTC | TRBD2 | TRBJ2-5 | TRBV2 | 15 | -
CASSPLSQGVEAFF | TGTGCCAGCTCACCCCTATCACAGGGAGTGGAAGCTTTCTTT | - | TRBJ1-1 | TRBV18 | 14 | -
CASSLRAGGSNEQFF | TGTGCCAGCAGCTTAAGAGCGGGAGGATCCAATGAGCAGTTCTTC | TRBD2 | TRBJ2-1 | TRBV7-3 | 15 | -
CASSLVLLGSGANVLTF | TGTGCCAGCAGCTTAGTTTTATTGGGCTCTGGGGCCAACGTCCTGACTTTC | - | TRBJ2-6 | TRBV7-8 | 17 | -
CASTLQFSYEQYF | TGTGCCAGCACCCTGCAGTTCTCCTACGAGCAGTACTTC | - | TRBJ2-7 | TRBV6-5 | 13 | -
CASSKAGTGSPNTEAFF | TGTGCCAGCAGCAAAGCGGGGACAGGGTCGCCTAACACTGAAGCTTTCTTT | - | TRBJ1-1 | TRBV21-1 | 17 | -
CSVGGPRPGGYGYTF | TGCAGCGTTGGGGGCCCGCGCCCCGGTGGCTATGGCTACACCTTC | - | TRBJ1-2 | TRBV29-1 | 15 | few
CASSQGNYGYTF | TGTGCCAGCAGCCAGGGGAACTATGGCTACACCTTC | - | TRBJ1-2 | TRBV3-1/TRBV3-2 | 12 | -
CASRARSPGELFF | TGTGCCAGCAGGGCTAGGAGCCCCGGGGAGCTGTTTTTT | - | TRBJ2-2 | TRBV28 | 13 | -
CASSLVTSTDTQYF | TGTGCCAGCAGTTTAGTTACCTCCACAGATACGCAGTATTTT | - | TRBJ2-3 | TRBV27 | 14 | -
CAWSVGNEQYF | TGTGCCTGGAGTGTAGGGAACGAGCAGTACTTC | - | TRBJ2-7 | TRBV30 | 11 | -
CASSPGLAGGREQFF | TGTGCCAGCAGCCCCGGACTAGCGGGAGGGCGGGAGCAGTTCTTC | TRBD2 | TRBJ2-1 | TRBV7-2 | 15 | -
CASSYSKLNTEAFF | TGTGCCAGCAGTTACTCAAAATTGAACACTGAAGCTTTCTTT | - | TRBJ1-1 | TRBV6-5 | 14 | -
CASGTGRARKTQYF | TGTGCCAGCGGTACCGGGAGGGCCAGGAAGACCCAGTACTTC | TRBD2 | TRBJ2-5 | TRBV28 | 14 | -
CASSPTPTLTGELFF | TGTGCCAGCAGTCCAACACCGACCCTCACCGGGGAGCTGTTTTTT | - | TRBJ2-2 | TRBV5-8 | 15 | -
CASKGLAGGISTDTQYF | TGTGCCAGCAAGGGACTAGCGGGGGGAATCAGCACAGATACGCAGTATTTT | TRBD2 | TRBJ2-3 | TRBV7-2 | 17 | -
CASSLVSPYYYEQYF | TGTGCCAGCAGCTTAGTTTCTCCTTATTATTACGAGCAGTACTTC | - | TRBJ2-7 | TRBV7-9 | 15 | -
CASSQTLKGRRGDQPQHF | TGTGCCAGCAGCCAGACGCTCAAGGGCCGCAGGGGTGATCAGCCCCAGCATTTT | - | TRBJ1-5 | TRBV4-2 | 18 | -
CASSWTGPRVEQFF | TGCGCCAGCAGCTGGACAGGTCCCCGGGTAGAGCAGTTCTTC | TRBD1 | TRBJ2-1 | TRBV5-1 | 14 | -
CASSTGTQPQHF | TGTGCCAGCTCGACAGGGACTCAGCCCCAGCATTTT | TRBD1 | TRBJ1-5 | TRBV6-5 | 12 | -
CASMPGTGHHTNYGYTF | TGTGCCAGCATGCCCGGGACAGGCCACCATACTAACTATGGCTACACCTTC | TRBD1 | TRBJ1-2 | TRBV4-2 | 17 | -
CASSQTGYKSPLHF | TGTGCCAGCAGCCAGACAGGTTACAAGTCACCCCTCCACTTT | - | TRBJ1-6 | TRBV7-9 | 14 | -
CASRRTDQETQYF | TGTGCCAGCAGGAGGACTGATCAAGAGACCCAGTACTTC | - | TRBJ2-5 | TRBV27 | 13 | -
CASSLKTSGNNEQFF | TGTGCCAGCAGTCTCAAGACTAGCGGCAACAATGAGCAGTTCTTC | TRBD2 | TRBJ2-1 | TRBV7-9 | 15 | -
CASSYSFRESSYEQYF | TGTGCCAGCAGTTACTCGTTCAGGGAGAGCTCCTACGAGCAGTACTTC | - | TRBJ2-7 | TRBV6-2/TRBV6-3 | 16 | -